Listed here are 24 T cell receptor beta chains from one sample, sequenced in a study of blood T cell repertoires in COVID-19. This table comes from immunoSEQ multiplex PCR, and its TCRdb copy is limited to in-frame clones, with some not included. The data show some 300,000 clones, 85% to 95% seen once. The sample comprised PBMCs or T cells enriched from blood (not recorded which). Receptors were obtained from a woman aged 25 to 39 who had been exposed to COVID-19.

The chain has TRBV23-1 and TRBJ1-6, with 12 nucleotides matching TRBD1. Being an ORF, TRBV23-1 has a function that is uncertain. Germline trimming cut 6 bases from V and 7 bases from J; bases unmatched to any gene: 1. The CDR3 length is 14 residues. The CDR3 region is CASSGTGGNSPLHF. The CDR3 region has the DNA TGCGCCAGCAGCGGGACAGGGGGCAATTCACCCCTCCACTTT.

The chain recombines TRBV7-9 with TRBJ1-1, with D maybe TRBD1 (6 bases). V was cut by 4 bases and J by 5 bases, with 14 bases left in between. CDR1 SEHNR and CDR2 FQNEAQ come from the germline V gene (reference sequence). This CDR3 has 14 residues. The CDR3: CASSWGGEGTEAFF. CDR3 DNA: TGTGCCAGCAGCTGGGGGGGCGAAGGAACTGAAGCTTTCTTT.

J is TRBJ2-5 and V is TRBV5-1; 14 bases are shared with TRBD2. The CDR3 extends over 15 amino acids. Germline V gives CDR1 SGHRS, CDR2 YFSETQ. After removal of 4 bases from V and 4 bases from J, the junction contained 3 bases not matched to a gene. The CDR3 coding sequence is TGCGCCAGCAGCAGGGGACTAGCGGGGGCAGAGACCCAGTACTTC. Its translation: CASSRGLAGAETQYF. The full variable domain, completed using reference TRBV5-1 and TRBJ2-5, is KAGVTQTPRYLIKTRGQQVTLSCSPISGHRSVSWYQQTPGQGLQFLFEYFSETQRNKGNFPGRFSGRQFSNSRSEMNVSTLELGDSALYLCASSRGLAGAETQYFGPGTRLLVL.

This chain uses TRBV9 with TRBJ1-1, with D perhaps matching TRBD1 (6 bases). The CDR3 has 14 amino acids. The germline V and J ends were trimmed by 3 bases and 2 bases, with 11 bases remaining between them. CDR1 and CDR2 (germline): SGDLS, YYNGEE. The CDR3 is CASSGRGQNTEAFF. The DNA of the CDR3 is TGTGCCAGCAGCGGCAGGGGCCAAAACACTGAAGCTTTCTTT.

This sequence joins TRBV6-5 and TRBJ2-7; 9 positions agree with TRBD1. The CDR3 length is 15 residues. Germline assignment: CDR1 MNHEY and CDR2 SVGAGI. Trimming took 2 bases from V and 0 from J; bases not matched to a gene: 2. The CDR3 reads CASSYPTGGSYEQYF. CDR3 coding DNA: TGTGCCAGCAGTTACCCGACAGGGGGCTCCTACGAGCAGTACTTC.

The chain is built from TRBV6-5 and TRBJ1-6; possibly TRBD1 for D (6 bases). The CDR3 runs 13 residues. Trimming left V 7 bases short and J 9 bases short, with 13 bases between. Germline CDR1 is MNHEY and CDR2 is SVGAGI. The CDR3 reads CASIQGPGSPLHF. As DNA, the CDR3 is TGTGCCAGCATTCAGGGGCCGGGTTCACCCCTCCACTTT.

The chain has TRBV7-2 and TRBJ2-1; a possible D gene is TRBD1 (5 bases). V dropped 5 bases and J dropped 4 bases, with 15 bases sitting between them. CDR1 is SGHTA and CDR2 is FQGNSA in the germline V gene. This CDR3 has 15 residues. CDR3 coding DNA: TGTGCCAGCAGCCCGTGGACAAGTTCTTACAATGAGCAGTTCTTC. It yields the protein CASSPWTSSYNEQFF.

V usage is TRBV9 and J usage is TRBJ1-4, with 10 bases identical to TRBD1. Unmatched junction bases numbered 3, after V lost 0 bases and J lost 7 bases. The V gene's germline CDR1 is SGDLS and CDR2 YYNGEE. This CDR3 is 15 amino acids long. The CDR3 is CASSVVGQGFEKLFF. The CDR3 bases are TGTGCCAGCAGCGTAGTGGGACAGGGGTTTGAAAAACTGTTTTTT. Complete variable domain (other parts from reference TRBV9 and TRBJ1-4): DSGVTQTPKHLITATGQRVTLRCSPRSGDLSVYWYQQSLDQGLQFLIQYYNGEERAKGNILERFSAQQFPDLHSELNLSSLELGDSALYFCASSVVGQGFEKLFFGSGTQLSVL.

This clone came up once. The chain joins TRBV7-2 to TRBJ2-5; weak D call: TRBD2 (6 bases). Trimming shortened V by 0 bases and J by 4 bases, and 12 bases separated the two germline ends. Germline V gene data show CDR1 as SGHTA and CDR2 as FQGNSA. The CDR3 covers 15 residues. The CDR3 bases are TGTGCCAGCAGCTTAGCAGGGCTGGGGGGAGAGACCCAGTACTTC. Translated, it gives CASSLAGLGGETQYF.

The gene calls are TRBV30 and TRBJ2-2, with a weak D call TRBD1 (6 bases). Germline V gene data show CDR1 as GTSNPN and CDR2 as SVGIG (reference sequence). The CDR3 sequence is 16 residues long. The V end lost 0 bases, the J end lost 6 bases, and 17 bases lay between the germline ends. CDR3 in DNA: TGTGCCTGGAGTGTACGGAGTACAGGGTCAGCCGGGGAGCTGTTTTTT. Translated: CAWSVRSTGSAGELFF.

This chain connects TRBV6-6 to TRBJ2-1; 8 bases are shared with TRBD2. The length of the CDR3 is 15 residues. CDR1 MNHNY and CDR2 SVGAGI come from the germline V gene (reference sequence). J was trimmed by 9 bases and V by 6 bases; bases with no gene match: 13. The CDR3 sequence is CASSIPGLREGEQFF. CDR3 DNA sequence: TGTGCCAGCAGCATCCCGGGACTTCGGGAGGGTGAGCAGTTCTTC.

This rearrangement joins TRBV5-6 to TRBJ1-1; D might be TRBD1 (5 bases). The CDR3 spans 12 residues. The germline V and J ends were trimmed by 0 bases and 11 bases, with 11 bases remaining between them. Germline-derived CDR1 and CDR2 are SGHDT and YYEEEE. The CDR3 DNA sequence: TGTGCCAGCAGCTTGGGGCAGGGTTGGGCTTTCTTT. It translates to CASSLGQGWAFF. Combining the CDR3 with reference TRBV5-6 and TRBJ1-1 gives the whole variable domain DAGVTQSPTHLIKTRGQQVTLRCSPKSGHDTVSWYQQALGQGPQFIFQYYEEEERQRGNFPDRFSGHQFPNYSSELNVNALLLGDSALYLCASSLGQGWAFFGQGTRLTVV.

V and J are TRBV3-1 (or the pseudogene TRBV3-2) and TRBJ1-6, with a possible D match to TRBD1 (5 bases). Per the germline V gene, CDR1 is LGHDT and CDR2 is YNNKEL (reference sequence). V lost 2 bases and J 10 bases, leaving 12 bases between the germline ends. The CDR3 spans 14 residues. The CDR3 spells CASSQNRGGSPLHF. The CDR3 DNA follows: TGTGCCAGCAGCCAAAATAGGGGTGGATCACCCCTCCACTTT.

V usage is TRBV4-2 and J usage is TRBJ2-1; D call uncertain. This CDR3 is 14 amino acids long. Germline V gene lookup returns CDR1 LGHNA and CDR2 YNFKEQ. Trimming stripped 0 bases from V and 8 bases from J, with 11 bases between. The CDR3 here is CASSQDRGWHEQFF. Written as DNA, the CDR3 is TGTGCCAGCAGCCAAGATCGAGGATGGCATGAGCAGTTCTTC.

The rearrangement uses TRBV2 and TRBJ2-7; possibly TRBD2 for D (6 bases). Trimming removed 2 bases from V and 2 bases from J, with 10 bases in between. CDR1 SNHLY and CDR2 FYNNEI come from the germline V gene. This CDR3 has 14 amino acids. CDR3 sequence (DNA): TGTGCCAGCAGTGAACACGGGGGACCCTACGAGCAGTACTTC. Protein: CASSEHGGPYEQYF.

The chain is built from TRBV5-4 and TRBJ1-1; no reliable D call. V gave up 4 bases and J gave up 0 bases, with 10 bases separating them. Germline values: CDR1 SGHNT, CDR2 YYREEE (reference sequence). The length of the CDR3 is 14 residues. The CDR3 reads CASSPILMNTEAFF. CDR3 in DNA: TGTGCCAGCAGCCCTATCCTCATGAACACTGAAGCTTTCTTT. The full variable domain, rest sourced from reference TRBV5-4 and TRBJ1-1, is ETGVTQSPTHLIKTRGQQVTLRCSSQSGHNTVSWYQQALGQGPQFIFQYYREEENGRGNFPPRFSGLQFPNYSSELNVNALELDDSALYLCASSPILMNTEAFFGQGTRLTVV.

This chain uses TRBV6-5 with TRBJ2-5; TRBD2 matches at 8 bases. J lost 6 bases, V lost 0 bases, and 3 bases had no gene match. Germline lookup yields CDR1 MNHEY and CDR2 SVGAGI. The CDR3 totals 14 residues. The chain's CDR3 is CASSYSRGAKTQYF. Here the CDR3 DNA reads TGTGCCAGCAGTTACTCGCGGGGGGCCAAGACCCAGTACTTC.

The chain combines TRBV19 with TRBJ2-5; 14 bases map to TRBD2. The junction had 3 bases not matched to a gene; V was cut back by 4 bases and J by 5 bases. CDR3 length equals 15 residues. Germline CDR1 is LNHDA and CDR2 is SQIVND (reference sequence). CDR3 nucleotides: TGTGCCAGTAGTAGGACTAGCGGGGGGCGGGAGACCCAGTACTTC. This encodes CASSRTSGGRETQYF.

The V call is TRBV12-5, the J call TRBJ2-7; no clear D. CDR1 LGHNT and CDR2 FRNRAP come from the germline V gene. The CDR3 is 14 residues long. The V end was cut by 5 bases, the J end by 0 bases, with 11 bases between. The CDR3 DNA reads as TGTGCTAGTGGTCCCAACAGAAACTCCTACGAGCAGTACTTC. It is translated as CASGPNRNSYEQYF.

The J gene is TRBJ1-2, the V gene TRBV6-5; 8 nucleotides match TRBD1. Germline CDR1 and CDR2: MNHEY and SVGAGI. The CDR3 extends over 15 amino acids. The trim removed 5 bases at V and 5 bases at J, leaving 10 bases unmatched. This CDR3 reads CASSRLRGREYGYTF. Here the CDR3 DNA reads TGTGCCAGCAGTAGACTCAGGGGGCGGGAATATGGCTACACCTTC.

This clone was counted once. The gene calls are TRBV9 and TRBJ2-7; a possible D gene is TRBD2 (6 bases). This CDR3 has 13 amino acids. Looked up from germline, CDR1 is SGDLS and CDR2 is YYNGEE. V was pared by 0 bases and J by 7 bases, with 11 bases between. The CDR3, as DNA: TGTGCCAGCAGCGTAGCCCAGGAGGGAGAGCAGTACTTC. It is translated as CASSVAQEGEQYF.

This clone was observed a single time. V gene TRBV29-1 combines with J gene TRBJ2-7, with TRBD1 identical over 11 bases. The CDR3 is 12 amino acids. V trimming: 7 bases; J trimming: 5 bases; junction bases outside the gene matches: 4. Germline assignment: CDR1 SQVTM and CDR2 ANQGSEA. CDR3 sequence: CSATGQGDEQYF. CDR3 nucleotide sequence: TGCAGCGCCACGGGACAGGGGGACGAGCAGTACTTC.

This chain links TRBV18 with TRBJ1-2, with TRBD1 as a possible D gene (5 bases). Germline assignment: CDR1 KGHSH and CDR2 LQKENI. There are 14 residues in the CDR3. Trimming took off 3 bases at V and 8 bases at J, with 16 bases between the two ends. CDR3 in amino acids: CASSPKTAFGGYTF. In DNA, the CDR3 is TGTGCCAGCTCACCGAAGACAGCTTTCGGGGGCTACACCTTC.

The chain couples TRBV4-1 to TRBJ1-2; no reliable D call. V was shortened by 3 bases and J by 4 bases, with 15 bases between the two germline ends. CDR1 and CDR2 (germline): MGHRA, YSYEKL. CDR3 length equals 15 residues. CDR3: CASSHPASAFYGYTF. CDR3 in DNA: TGCGCCAGCAGCCACCCGGCCTCAGCGTTCTATGGCTACACCTTC.